This record concerns one TCR beta chain sequence. Its antigen is not identified. This record comes from a study of shared clonotypes between healthy human individuals. General observations from the study: A generally larger estimated richness was seen in naive subsets than in memory subsets. The naive CD4 repertoires of a handful of donors were compared, and around 5% of clonotypes were shared.

Each sample came from a Caucasian adult donor living in Nashville, Tennessee. Subsets obtained from CD4+ cells comprised CD45RA+ naive and CD45RA-negative memory cells. CDR1 SGHTA and CDR2 FQGNSA come from the germline V gene. V shed 4 bases and J shed 0 bases, with 10 bases lying between them. The CDR3 runs 14 residues. Clones were read by immunoSEQ multiplex PCR, and TCRdb kept only the in-frame ones, dropping some. The repertoire holds a few million clones, roughly 93% seen once, with 0.39% in the top ten. This clonotype originated in a man aged 18 to 30 in good health. Some clones in this sample may be carry-over from other donors' samples. V and J are TRBV7-2 and TRBJ2-7; D possibly corresponds to TRBD2 (5 bases). The sample comprised naive CD4+ T cells from PBMCs. Described subset: CD45RA+ positively selected. CDR3 sequence (DNA): TGTGCCAGCAGCTCGGACTGGGCCTCCTACGAGCAGTACTTC. Its protein is CASSSDWASYEQYF.